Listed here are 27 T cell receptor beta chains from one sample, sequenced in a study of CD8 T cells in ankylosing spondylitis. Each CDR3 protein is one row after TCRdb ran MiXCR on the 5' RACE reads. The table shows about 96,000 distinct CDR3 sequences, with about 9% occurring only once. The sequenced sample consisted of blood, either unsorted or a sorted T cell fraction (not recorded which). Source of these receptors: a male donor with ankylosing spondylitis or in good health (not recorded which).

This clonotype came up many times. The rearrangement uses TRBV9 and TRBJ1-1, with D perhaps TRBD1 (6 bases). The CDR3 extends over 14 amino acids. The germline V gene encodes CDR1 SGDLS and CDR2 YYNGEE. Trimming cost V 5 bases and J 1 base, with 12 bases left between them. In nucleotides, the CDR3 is TGTGCCAGCAGGAGACAGGAAGAGAACACTGAAGCTTTCTTT. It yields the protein CASRRQEENTEAFF.

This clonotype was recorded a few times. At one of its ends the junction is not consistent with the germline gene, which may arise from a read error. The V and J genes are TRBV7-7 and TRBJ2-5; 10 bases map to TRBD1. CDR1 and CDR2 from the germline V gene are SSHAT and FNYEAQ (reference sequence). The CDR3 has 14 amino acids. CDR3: CASSKDRGQETQYF. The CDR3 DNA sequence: TGTGCTAGCAGTAAGGACAGGGGGCAAGAGACCCAGTACTTC.

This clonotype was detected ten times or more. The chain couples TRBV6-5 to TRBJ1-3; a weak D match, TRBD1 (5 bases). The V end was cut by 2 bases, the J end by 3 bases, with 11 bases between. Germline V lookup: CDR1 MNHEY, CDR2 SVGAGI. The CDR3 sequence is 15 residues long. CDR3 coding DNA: TGTGCCAGCAGTTACGGAGCAGGGAGTGGAAACACCATATATTTT. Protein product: CASSYGAGSGNTIYF.

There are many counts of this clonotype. This CDR3 reads CASSLLSPKRGMAGELFF. The CDR3 DNA reads TGTGCCAGCAGCTTGTTAAGTCCGAAGCGGGGAATGGCCGGGGAGCTGTTTTTT. The gene calls are TRBV5-6 and TRBJ2-2; TRBD2 matches at 7 bases. The CDR3 has 18 residues. CDR1 and CDR2 from the germline V gene are SGHDT and YYEEEE. Trimming removed 1 base from V and 6 bases from J; junction bases left unmatched: 15.

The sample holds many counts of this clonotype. The CDR3 DNA reads as TGTGCCAGCAGTTTGGGGAGGGCCAATGAGCAGTTCTTC. It yields the protein CASSLGRANEQFF. The V and J genes are TRBV28 and TRBJ2-1, with 7 bases identical to TRBD2. The CDR3 has 13 residues. Germline V gene lookup returns CDR1 MDHEN and CDR2 SYDVKM. J gave up 6 bases and V 3 bases, and 2 bases lay outside the gene matches.

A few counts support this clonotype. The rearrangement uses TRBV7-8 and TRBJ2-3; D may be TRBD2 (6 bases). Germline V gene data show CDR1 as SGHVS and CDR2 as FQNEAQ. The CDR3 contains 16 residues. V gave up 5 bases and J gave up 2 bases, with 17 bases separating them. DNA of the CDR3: TGTGCCAGCAGCCCCCCGGTAGGGGACTCCACAGATACGCAGTATTTT. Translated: CASSPPVGDSTDTQYF.

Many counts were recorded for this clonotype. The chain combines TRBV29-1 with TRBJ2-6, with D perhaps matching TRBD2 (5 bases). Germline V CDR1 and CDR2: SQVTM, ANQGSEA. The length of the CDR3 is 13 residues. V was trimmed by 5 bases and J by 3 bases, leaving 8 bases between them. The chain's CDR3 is CSVWAGGANVLTF. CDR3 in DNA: TGCAGCGTTTGGGCGGGTGGGGCCAACGTCCTGACTTTC.

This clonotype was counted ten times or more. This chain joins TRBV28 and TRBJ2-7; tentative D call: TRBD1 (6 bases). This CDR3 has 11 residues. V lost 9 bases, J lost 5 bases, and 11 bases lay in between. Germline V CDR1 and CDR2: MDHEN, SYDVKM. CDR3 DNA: TGTGCCAGTACAACAGGGAACGAGCAGTACTTC. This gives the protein CASTTGNEQYF.

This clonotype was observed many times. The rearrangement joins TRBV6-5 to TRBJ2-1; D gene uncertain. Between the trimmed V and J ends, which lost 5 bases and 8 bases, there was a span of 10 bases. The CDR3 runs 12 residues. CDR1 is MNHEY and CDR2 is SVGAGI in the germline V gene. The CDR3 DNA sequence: TGTGCCAGCAGTCGGGTGGGTTATGAGCAGTTCTTC. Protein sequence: CASSRVGYEQFF.

The CDR3 region has the DNA TGCAGCGTAGCCTATACGGGACGGAGCTCTGGAAACACCATATATTTT. Protein product: CSVAYTGRSSGNTIYF. V and J are TRBV29-1 and TRBJ1-3; TRBD1 might be the D (5 bases). V lost 6 bases and J 0 bases, leaving 18 bases between the germline ends. Germline V gene data show CDR1 as SQVTM and CDR2 as ANQGSEA. The CDR3 spans 16 residues.

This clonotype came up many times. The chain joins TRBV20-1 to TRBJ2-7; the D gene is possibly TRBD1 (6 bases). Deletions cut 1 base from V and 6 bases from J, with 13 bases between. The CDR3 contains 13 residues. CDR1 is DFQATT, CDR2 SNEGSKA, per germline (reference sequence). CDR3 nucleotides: TGCAGTGCTAGAGTCACAGGGTTAGGCGAGCAGTACTTC. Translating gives CSARVTGLGEQYF.

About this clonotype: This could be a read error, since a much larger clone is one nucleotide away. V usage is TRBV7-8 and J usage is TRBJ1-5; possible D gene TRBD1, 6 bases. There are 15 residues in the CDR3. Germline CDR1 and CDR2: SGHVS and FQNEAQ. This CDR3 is CASSFVRGRIQSQHF. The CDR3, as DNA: TGTGCCAGCAGCTTCGTCAGGGGACGAATTCAGTCCCAGCATTTT.

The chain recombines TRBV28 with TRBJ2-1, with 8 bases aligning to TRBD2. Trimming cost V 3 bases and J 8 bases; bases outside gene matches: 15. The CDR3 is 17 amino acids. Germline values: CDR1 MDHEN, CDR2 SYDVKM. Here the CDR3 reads CASSFRGAGGLGYEQFF. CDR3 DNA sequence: TGTGCCAGCAGTTTCCGGGGGGCGGGGGGATTAGGCTATGAGCAGTTCTTC. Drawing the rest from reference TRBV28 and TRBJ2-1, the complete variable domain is DVKVTQSSRYLVKRTGEKVFLECVQDMDHENMFWYRQDPGLGLRLIYFSYDVKMKEKGDIPEGYSVSREKKERFSLILESASTNQTSMYLCASSFRGAGGLGYEQFFGPGTRLTVL.

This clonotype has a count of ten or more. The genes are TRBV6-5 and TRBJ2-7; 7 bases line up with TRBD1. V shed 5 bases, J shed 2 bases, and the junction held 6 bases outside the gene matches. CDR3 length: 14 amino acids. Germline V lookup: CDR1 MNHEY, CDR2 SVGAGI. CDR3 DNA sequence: TGTGCCAGCAGTCACCGACAGGGCCCCTACGAGCAGTACTTC. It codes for CASSHRQGPYEQYF.

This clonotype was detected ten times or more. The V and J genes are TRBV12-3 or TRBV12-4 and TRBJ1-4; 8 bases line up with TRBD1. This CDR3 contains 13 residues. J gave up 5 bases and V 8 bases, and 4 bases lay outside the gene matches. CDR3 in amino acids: CASYTGGNEKLFF. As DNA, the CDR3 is TGTGCCAGCTATACAGGGGGGAATGAAAAACTGTTTTTT.

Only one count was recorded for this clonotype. CDR3 in amino acids: CASSLVSPGVLAGAPSSTDTQYF. The CDR3 coding sequence is TGTGCCAGCAGCTTAGTAAGCCCGGGGGTGCTAGCGGGGGCGCCGTCTAGCACAGATACGCAGTATTTT. The gene calls are TRBV11-3 and TRBJ2-3; TRBD2 agrees at 10 bases. This CDR3 has 23 amino acids. The trim removed 1 base at V and 0 bases at J, leaving 22 bases unmatched. Germline loops: CDR1 SGHNT, CDR2 YENEEA.

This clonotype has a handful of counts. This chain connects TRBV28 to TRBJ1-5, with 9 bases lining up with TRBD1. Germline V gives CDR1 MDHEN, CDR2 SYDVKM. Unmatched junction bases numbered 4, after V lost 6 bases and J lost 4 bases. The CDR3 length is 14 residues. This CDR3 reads CASRDRGGNQPQHF. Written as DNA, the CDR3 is TGTGCCAGCAGGGACAGGGGTGGGAATCAGCCCCAGCATTTT.

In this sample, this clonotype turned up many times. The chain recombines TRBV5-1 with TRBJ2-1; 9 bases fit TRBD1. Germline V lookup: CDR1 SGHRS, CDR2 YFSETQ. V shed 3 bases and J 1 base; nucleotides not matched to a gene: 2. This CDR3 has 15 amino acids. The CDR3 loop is CASSWGTGSYNEQFF. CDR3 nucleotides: TGCGCCAGCAGCTGGGGGACAGGGTCCTACAATGAGCAGTTCTTC.

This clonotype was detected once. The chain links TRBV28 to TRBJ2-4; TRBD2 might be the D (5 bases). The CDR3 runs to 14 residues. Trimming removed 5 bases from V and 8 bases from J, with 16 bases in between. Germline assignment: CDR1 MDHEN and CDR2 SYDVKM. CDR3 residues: CASSRTDGGDIQYF. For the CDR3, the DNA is TGTGCCAGCAGTCGCACGGACGGAGGAGACATTCAGTACTTC. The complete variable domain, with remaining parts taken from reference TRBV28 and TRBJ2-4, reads DVKVTQSSRYLVKRTGEKVFLECVQDMDHENMFWYRQDPGLGLRLIYFSYDVKMKEKGDIPEGYSVSREKKERFSLILESASTNQTSMYLCASSRTDGGDIQYFGAGTRLSVL.

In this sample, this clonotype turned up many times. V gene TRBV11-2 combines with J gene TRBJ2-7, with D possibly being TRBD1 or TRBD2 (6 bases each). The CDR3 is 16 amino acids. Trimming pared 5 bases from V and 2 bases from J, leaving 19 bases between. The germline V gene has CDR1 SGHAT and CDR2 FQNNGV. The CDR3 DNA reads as TGTGCCAGCAGCCACGCCGGGAGCCAGGGGACCTACGAGCAGTACTTC. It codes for CASSHAGSQGTYEQYF. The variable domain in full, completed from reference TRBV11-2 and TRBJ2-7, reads EAGVAQSPRYKIIEKRQSVAFWCNPISGHATLYWYQQILGQGPKLLIQFQNNGVVDDSQLPKDRFSAERLKGVDSTLKIQPAKLEDSAVYLCASSHAGSQGTYEQYFGPGTRLTVT.

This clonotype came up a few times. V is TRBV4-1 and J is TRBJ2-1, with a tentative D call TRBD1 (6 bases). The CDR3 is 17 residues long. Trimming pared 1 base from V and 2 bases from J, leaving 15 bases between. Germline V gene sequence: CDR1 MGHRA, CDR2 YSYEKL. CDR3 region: CASSQVGQGLTYNEQFF. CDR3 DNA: TGCGCCAGCAGCCAAGTAGGGCAGGGGCTGACCTACAATGAGCAGTTCTTC.

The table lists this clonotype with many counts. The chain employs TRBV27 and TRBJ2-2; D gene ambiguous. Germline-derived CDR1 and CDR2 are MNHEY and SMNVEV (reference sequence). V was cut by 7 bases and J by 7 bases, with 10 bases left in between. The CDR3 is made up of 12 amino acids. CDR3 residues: CASKPYSGELFF. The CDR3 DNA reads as TGTGCCAGCAAACCCTACAGCGGGGAGCTGTTTTTT.

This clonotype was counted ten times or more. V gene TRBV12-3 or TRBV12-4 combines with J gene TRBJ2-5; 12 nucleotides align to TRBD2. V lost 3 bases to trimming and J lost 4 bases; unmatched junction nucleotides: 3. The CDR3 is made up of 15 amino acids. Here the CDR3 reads CASSLPSGGAETQYF. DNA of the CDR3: TGTGCCAGCAGTTTGCCTAGCGGGGGGGCAGAGACCCAGTACTTC.

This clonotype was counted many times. The CDR3 region is CASSLAHEQYF. In DNA, the CDR3 is TGTGCCAGCAGCTTAGCCCACGAGCAGTACTTC. The chain carries TRBV13 and TRBJ2-7; D remains unclear. The V end was cut by 1 base, the J end by 5 bases, with 3 bases between. CDR1 PRHDT and CDR2 FYEKMQ come from the germline V gene (reference sequence). This CDR3 contains 11 residues.

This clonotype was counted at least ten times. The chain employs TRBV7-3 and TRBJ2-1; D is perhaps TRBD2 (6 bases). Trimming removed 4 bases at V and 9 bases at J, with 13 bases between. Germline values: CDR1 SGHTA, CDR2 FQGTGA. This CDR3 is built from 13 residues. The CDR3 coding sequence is TGTGCCAGCAGCTCCATGCTTAGCGGTGAGCAGTTCTTC. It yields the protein CASSSMLSGEQFF.

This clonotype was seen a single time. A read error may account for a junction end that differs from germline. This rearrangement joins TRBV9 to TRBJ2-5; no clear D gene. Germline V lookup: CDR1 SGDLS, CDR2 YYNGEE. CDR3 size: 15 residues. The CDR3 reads CASGVMASYQETQYF. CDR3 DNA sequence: TGTGCCAGCGGCGTGATGGCCTCGTACCAAGAGACCCAGTACTTC.

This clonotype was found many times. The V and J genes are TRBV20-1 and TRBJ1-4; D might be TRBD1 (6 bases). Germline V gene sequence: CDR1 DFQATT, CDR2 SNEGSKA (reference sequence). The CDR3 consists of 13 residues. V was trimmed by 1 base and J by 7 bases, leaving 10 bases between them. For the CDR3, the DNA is TGCAGTGCTAGAGTGAACAGGGCTGAAAAACTGTTTTTT. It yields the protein CSARVNRAEKLFF.